This T cell receptor beta chain was captured by sequencing in a study of cytomegalovirus exposure and HLA in healthy donors. This CDR3 is 15 amino acids long. From germline, CDR1 is SGDLS and CDR2 YYNGEE. V was clipped by 3 bases and J by 3 bases; unmatched bases: 8. Primers for the PCR totalled 60 Vbeta and 13 Jbeta. Produced via immunoSEQ multiplex PCR; TCRdb's table is partial and in-frame only. In the table there are 95,000 to 100,000 clones, about 80% of which are singletons. The V and J genes are TRBV9 and TRBJ2-7, with 8 bases that match TRBD1. The sequenced sample consisted of PBMCs. The source of this sequence is a man aged 40-49 years in good health and CMV-seronegative. The CDR3 sequence: CASSASIGTGYEQYF. CDR3 sequence (DNA): TGTGCCAGCAGCGCCAGCATCGGGACAGGCTACGAGCAGTACTTC.